This T cell receptor beta chain was retrieved from a study of blood T cell repertoires in COVID-19. About the research overall: Sites across the United States, Italy and Spain contributed samples from acute and convalescent COVID-19. PBMCs, B-cell-depleted T cells, or T cells provided the cDNA or gDNA that made up the material.

Authors' processing steps: Estimation of nucleated cell counts relied on the amplification of reference gene primers. Sequencing used immunoSEQ multiplex PCR; TCRdb keeps in-frame clones, though not all of them. The V and J calls and clone size were taken over from that table, and D and trimming were inferred from the DNA. Of approximately 670,000 clones listed, around 90% are singletons. Sequenced sample: peripheral blood. The clonotype originates from a woman aged 18 to 35 with acute or convalescent COVID-19.

CDR3 residues: CASSPGQRSGANVLTF. In nucleotides, the CDR3 is TGTGCCAGTAGTCCCGGACAGCGCTCTGGGGCCAACGTCCTGACTTTC. This chain links TRBV19 with TRBJ2-6; TRBD1 might be the D (6 bases). The germline V and J ends were trimmed by 5 bases and 0 bases, with 11 bases remaining between them. There are 16 residues in the CDR3. The germline CDR1 and CDR2 sequences are LNHDA and SQIVND (reference sequence).